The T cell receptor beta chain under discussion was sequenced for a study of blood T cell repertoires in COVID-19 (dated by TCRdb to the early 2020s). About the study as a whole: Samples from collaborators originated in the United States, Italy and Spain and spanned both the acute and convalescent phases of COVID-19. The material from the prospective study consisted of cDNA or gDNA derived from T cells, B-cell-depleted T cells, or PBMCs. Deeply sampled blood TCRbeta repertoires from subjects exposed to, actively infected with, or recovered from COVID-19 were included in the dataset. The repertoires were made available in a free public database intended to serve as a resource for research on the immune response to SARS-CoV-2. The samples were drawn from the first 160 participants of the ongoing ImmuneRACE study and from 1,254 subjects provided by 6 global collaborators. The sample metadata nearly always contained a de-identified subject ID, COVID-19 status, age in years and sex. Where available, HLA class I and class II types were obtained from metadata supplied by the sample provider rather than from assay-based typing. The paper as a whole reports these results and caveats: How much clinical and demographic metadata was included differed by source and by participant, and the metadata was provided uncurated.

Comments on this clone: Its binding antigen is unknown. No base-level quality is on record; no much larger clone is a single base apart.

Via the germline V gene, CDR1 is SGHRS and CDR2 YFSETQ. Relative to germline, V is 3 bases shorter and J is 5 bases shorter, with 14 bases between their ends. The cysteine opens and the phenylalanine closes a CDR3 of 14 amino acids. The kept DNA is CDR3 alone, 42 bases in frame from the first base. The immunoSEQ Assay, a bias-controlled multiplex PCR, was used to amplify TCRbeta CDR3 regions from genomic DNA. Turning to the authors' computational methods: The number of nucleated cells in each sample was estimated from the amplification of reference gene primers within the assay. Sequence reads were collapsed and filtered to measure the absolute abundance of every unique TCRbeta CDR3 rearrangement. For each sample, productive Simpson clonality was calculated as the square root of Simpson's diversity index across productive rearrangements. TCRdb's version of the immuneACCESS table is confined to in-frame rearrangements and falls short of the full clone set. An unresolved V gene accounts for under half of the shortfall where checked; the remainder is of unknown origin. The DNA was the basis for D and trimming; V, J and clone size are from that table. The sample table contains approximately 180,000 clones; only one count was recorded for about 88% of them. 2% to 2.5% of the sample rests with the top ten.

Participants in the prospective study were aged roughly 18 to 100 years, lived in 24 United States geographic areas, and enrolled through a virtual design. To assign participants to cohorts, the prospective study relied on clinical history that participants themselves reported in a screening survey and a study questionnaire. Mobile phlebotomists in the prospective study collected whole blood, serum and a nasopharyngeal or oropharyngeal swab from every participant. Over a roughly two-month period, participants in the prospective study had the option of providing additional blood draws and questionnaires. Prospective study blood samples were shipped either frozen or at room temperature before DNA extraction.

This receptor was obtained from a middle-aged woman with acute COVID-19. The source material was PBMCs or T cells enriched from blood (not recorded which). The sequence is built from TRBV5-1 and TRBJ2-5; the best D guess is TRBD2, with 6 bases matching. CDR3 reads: CASSSGPGGETQYF. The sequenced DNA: TGCGCCAGCAGCTCTGGTCCTGGGGGGGAGACCCAGTACTTC.